One TCR beta chain is described in this entry. Its antigen is not identified. Germline V gene data show CDR1 as MNHEY and CDR2 as SMNVEV (reference sequence). V lost 10 bases to trimming and J lost 2 bases; unmatched junction nucleotides: 8. This CDR3 contains 15 residues. TCRdb keeps only in-frame clones here, not all; method: immunoSEQ multiplex PCR. The sample shows about 200,000 clones, more than 75% of them seen only once. This sample was taken from a study of cytomegalovirus exposure and HLA in healthy donors. Study results and caveats: Later, an analysis found that TCR clusters from the first cohort tended to co-occur in the 120 validation repertoires. Rarity marked most TCR sequences, yet some public TCRs occurred in many donors.

The TCR comes from a young woman in good health and CMV-seropositive. The specimen was PBMCs. The chain combines TRBV27 with TRBJ1-5; 10 bases line up with TRBD1. The CDR3 region is CATASGTGGNQPQHF. CDR3 nucleotide sequence: TGTGCCACCGCCTCCGGGACAGGGGGCAATCAGCCCCAGCATTTT.